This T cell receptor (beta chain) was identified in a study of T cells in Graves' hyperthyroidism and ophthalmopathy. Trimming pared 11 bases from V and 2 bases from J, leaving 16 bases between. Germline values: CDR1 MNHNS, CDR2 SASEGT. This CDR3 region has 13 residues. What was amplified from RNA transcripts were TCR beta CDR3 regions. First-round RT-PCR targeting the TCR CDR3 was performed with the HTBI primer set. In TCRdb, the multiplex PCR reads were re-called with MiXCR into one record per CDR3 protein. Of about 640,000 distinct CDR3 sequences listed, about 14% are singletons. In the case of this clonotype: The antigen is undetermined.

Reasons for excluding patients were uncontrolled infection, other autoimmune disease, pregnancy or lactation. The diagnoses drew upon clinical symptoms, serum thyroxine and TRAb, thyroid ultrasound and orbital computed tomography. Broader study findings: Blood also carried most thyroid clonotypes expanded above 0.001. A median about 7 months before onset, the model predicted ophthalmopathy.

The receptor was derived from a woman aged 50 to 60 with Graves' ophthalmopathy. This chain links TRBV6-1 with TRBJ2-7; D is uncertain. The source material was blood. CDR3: CAGTERAPYEQYF. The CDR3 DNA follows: TGTGCCGGCACCGAGCGCGCTCCCTACGAGCAGTACTTC.